Following are 27 T cell receptor beta chains from one sample sequenced in a study of shared clonotypes between healthy human individuals. Assay: immunoSEQ multiplex PCR; the TCRdb copy retains only in-frame clones and omits some. The data show around 1.9 million clones, roughly 93% seen once. Terminally differentiated effector memory CD45RA+ cells were left out of the naive CD8 fraction, which was CD45RO-negative and positively selected for CCR7. The sample was naive CD8+ T cells from PBMCs. The receptors were sampled from a man aged 18 to 29 in good health. Some clones in this sample may be carry-over from other donors' samples.

The chain couples TRBV28 to TRBJ1-1, with a weak D call TRBD1 (5 bases). The germline gives CDR1 MDHEN, CDR2 SYDVKM. This CDR3 contains 15 residues. V was cut by 2 bases and J by 1 base, with 11 bases left in between. CDR3 sequence: CASSLTRDPNTEAFF. For the CDR3, the DNA is TGTGCCAGCAGTTTAACCCGGGACCCGAACACTGAAGCTTTCTTT.

V and J are TRBV29-1 and TRBJ2-5; TRBD1 agrees at 7 bases. J gave up 4 bases and V 5 bases, and 10 bases lay outside the gene matches. Germline CDR1 and CDR2: SQVTM and ANQGSEA. The CDR3 runs to 14 residues. The CDR3 reads CSVLQGNLLETQYF. In DNA form, the CDR3 reads TGCAGCGTTCTACAGGGGAATCTTTTAGAGACCCAGTACTTC.

There are a few counts of this clone. The chain couples TRBV18 to TRBJ1-1, with D uncertain. The CDR3 totals 15 residues. Trimming stripped 3 bases from V and 0 bases from J, with 11 bases between. The germline V gene encodes CDR1 KGHSH and CDR2 LQKENI. CDR3: CASSPNPGLNTEAFF. CDR3 DNA sequence: TGTGCCAGCTCACCTAACCCGGGCCTGAACACTGAAGCTTTCTTT. Supplemented by reference TRBV18 and TRBJ1-1, the full variable domain reads NAGVMQNPRHLVRRRGQEARLRCSPMKGHSHVYWYRQLPEEGLKFMVYLQKENIIDESGMPKERFSAEFPKEGPSILRIQQVVRGDSAAYFCASSPNPGLNTEAFFGQGTRLTVV.

This sequence joins TRBV27 and TRBJ2-7, with D perhaps assigned TRBD1 or TRBD2 (6 bases each). The CDR3 spans 14 residues. Between the trimmed V and J ends, which lost 2 bases and 5 bases, there was a span of 13 bases. Germline V gene data show CDR1 as MNHEY and CDR2 as SMNVEV (reference sequence). The CDR3 DNA reads as TGTGCCAGCAGTTTAAGGGGGGCCGAGAACGAGCAGTACTTC. It specifies CASSLRGAENEQYF.

This chain links TRBV5-6 with TRBJ2-7, with TRBD1 identical over 8 bases. The V gene end was trimmed by 5 bases and the J gene end by 1 base; junction bases not matched to a gene: 8. The germline gives CDR1 SGHDT, CDR2 YYEEEE. This CDR3 is built from 15 residues. In nucleotides, the CDR3 is TGTGCCAGCAGGATAACAGGGGGATCGTCCTACGAGCAGTACTTC. It encodes CASRITGGSSYEQYF.

The chain is built from TRBV4-1 and TRBJ2-4; TRBD2 aligns across 7 bases. In germline, CDR1 is MGHRA, CDR2 YSYEKL. V dropped 0 bases and J dropped 3; count of bases not matched to a gene: 11. The CDR3 sequence is 18 residues long. The CDR3 loop reads CASSQDGRAGLHKNIQYF. In DNA, the CDR3 is TGCGCCAGCAGCCAAGATGGGAGGGCAGGGCTACACAAAAACATTCAGTACTTC.

This chain connects TRBV13 to TRBJ2-2; the D gene is possibly TRBD1 (5 bases). The CDR3 length is 16 residues. V dropped 2 bases and J dropped 4 bases, with 14 bases sitting between them. Germline V lookup: CDR1 PRHDT, CDR2 FYEKMQ (reference sequence). The CDR3 coding sequence is TGTGCCAGCAGCTTACGGTTGCAGGGAAGCACCGGGGAGCTGTTTTTT. Its protein is CASSLRLQGSTGELFF.

The chain employs TRBV28 and TRBJ1-3, with a possible D match to TRBD1 (5 bases). The CDR3 totals 13 residues. CDR1 is MDHEN and CDR2 is SYDVKM in the germline V gene. The ends were cut back, 8 bases at V and 2 bases at J, with 10 bases in the middle. CDR3 coding DNA: TGTGCCAGCTGCAGACAGACTGGAAACACCATATATTTT. The encoded protein is CASCRQTGNTIYF.

V and J are TRBV9 and TRBJ1-3; tentative D call: TRBD1 (6 bases). This CDR3 contains 14 residues. Germline CDR1 and CDR2: SGDLS and YYNGEE. V was cut by 5 bases and J by 3 bases, with 12 bases left in between. DNA of the CDR3: TGTGCCAGCAGGGGGGCGGCAGGTGGAAACACCATATATTTT. It specifies CASRGAAGGNTIYF.

Only one count was recorded for this clone. V is TRBV5-4 and J is TRBJ2-7; maybe TRBD2 (5 bases). The CDR3 sequence is 15 residues long. CDR1 is SGHNT and CDR2 is YYREEE in the germline V gene (reference sequence). V lost 3 bases, J lost 4 bases, and 17 bases lay in between. The CDR3 is CASSSERVERYEQYF. Written as DNA, the CDR3 is TGTGCCAGCAGCTCGGAACGTGTCGAGCGGTACGAGCAGTACTTC. Drawing the rest from reference TRBV5-4 and TRBJ2-7, the complete variable domain is ETGVTQSPTHLIKTRGQQVTLRCSSQSGHNTVSWYQQALGQGPQFIFQYYREEENGRGNFPPRFSGLQFPNYSSELNVNALELDDSALYLCASSSERVERYEQYFGPGTRLTVT.

The chain carries TRBV27 and TRBJ1-2; tentatively, D is TRBD1 (5 bases). V was cut by 4 bases and J by 5 bases, with 26 bases left in between. From germline, CDR1 is MNHEY and CDR2 SMNVEV (reference sequence). The CDR3 has 18 residues. CDR3 sequence: CASSSWGGISLGFYGYTF. For the CDR3, the DNA is TGTGCCAGCAGTTCATGGGGGGGGATTTCTCTTGGGTTTTATGGCTACACCTTC.

The chain carries TRBV6-1 and TRBJ2-5, with 8 nucleotides matching TRBD2. Trimming cost V 3 bases and J 4 bases; bases outside gene matches: 4. In germline, CDR1 is MNHNS, CDR2 SASEGT. This CDR3 has 14 residues. The CDR3 loop reads CASSERTSGETQYF. Written as DNA, the CDR3 is TGTGCCAGCAGTGAGAGAACTAGCGGAGAGACCCAGTACTTC.

This chain links TRBV28 with TRBJ2-7; unclear D gene. Per germline, CDR1 MDHEN and CDR2 SYDVKM. Trimming pared 3 bases from V and 2 bases from J, leaving 11 bases between. The CDR3 spans 14 residues. CDR3: CASSLSRTPYEQYF. CDR3 bases: TGTGCCAGCAGTTTGTCCCGGACGCCCTACGAGCAGTACTTC. The whole variable domain, filled in from reference TRBV28 and TRBJ2-7, reads DVKVTQSSRYLVKRTGEKVFLECVQDMDHENMFWYRQDPGLGLRLIYFSYDVKMKEKGDIPEGYSVSREKKERFSLILESASTNQTSMYLCASSLSRTPYEQYFGPGTRLTVT.

The V call is TRBV5-1, the J call TRBJ2-7; 10 nucleotides agree with TRBD2. The CDR3 loop spans 15 amino acids. CDR1 and CDR2 (germline): SGHRS, YFSETQ. Germline trimming cut 1 base from V and 1 base from J; bases unmatched to any gene: 2. This chain's CDR3 is CASSLWTSGSYEQYF. The CDR3 bases are TGCGCCAGCAGCTTGTGGACTAGCGGTTCCTACGAGCAGTACTTC. Full variable domain (missing parts from reference TRBV5-1 and TRBJ2-7): KAGVTQTPRYLIKTRGQQVTLSCSPISGHRSVSWYQQTPGQGLQFLFEYFSETQRNKGNFPGRFSGRQFSNSRSEMNVSTLELGDSALYLCASSLWTSGSYEQYFGPGTRLTVT.

The gene calls are TRBV7-9 and TRBJ1-5, with TRBD1 as a possible D gene (6 bases). Trimming left V 2 bases short and J 3 bases short, with 11 bases between. This CDR3 comprises 15 residues. CDR1 and CDR2 (germline): SEHNR, FQNEAQ (reference sequence). The CDR3 DNA is TGTGCCAGCAGCTTATCAGGGGTCGCCAATCAGCCCCAGCATTTT. Translation: CASSLSGVANQPQHF. Complete variable domain (other parts from reference TRBV7-9 and TRBJ1-5): DTGVSQNPRHKITKRGQNVTFRCDPISEHNRLYWYRQTLGQGPEFLTYFQNEAQLEKSRLLSDRFSAERPKGSFSTLEIQRTEQGDSAMYLCASSLSGVANQPQHFGDGTRLSIL.

This chain uses TRBV9 with TRBJ2-1; the D is unclear. This CDR3 spans 13 amino acids. Deletions cut 0 bases from V and 5 bases from J, with 6 bases between. Germline CDR1 SGDLS, CDR2 YYNGEE. The CDR3 reads CASSVELNNEQFF. The CDR3, as DNA: TGTGCCAGCAGCGTAGAGCTTAACAATGAGCAGTTCTTC.

The chain links TRBV7-9 to TRBJ2-5; 7 positions agree with TRBD2. CDR3 length equals 14 residues. CDR1 is SEHNR, CDR2 FQNEAQ, per germline (reference sequence). The V and J ends lost 11 bases and 2 bases, in that order; junction bases with no gene match: 11. DNA for the CDR3: TGTGCCCCAGAGCGGGCTAGCGGACAAGAGACCCAGTACTTC. The encoded protein is CAPERASGQETQYF.

The CDR3 sequence: CASSSLTSGLEQYF. DNA for the CDR3: TGTGCCAGCAGTTCCCTGACTAGCGGACTCGAGCAGTACTTC. The chain employs TRBV27 and TRBJ2-7; 9 bases fit TRBD2. The trim removed 4 bases at V and 6 bases at J, leaving 7 bases unmatched. This CDR3 is built from 14 residues. Germline-derived CDR1 and CDR2 are MNHEY and SMNVEV (reference sequence).

This chain connects TRBV2 to TRBJ2-1, with D unclear. The ends were cut back, 6 bases at V and 8 bases at J, with 11 bases in the middle. The CDR3 runs 12 residues. From germline, CDR1 is SNHLY and CDR2 FYNNEI. CDR3: CASSPPLHEQFF. CDR3 in DNA: TGTGCCAGCAGCCCTCCCCTACATGAGCAGTTCTTC.

The chain is built from TRBV27 and TRBJ2-7, with 14 positions matching TRBD2. In germline, CDR1 is MNHEY, CDR2 SMNVEV (reference sequence). V trimming: 5 bases; J trimming: 5 bases; junction bases outside the gene matches: 14. This CDR3 spans 18 amino acids. The DNA for the CDR3 is TGTGCCAGCAGTAGAACCGGGACTAGCGGGAGCCTAAAGCACGAGCAGTACTTC. Translating it yields CASSRTGTSGSLKHEQYF.

This clone was recorded only once. The DNA for the CDR3 is TGTGCCAGCAGCCGACAGGGACTAGCGGGATCAGATGAGCAGTTCTTC. It encodes CASSRQGLAGSDEQFF. The rearrangement uses TRBV27 and TRBJ2-1, with 13 nucleotides matching TRBD2. V lost 6 bases, J lost 8 bases, and 10 bases stayed unmatched. The germline gives CDR1 MNHEY, CDR2 SMNVEV (reference sequence). The CDR3 covers 16 residues.

The chain links TRBV7-6 to TRBJ2-1; D is unclear. The CDR3 totals 13 residues. The ends were cut back, 5 bases at V and 8 bases at J, with 13 bases in the middle. Germline V gene lookup returns CDR1 SGHVS and CDR2 FNYEAQ. The CDR3: CASSLISPHEQFF. CDR3 coding DNA: TGTGCCAGCAGCCTGATCAGCCCCCATGAGCAGTTCTTC.

The rearrangement joins TRBV4-2 to TRBJ1-1, with D unclear. The CDR3 spans 13 residues. Germline values: CDR1 LGHNA, CDR2 YNFKEQ. Between the trimmed V and J ends, which lost 4 bases and 1 base, there was a span of 7 bases. The CDR3 nucleotides read TGTGCCAGCAGCCTCCGGGGGAACACTGAAGCTTTCTTT. This encodes CASSLRGNTEAFF.

The chain couples TRBV28 to TRBJ2-7, with 8 nucleotides matching TRBD1. V was pared by 3 bases and J by 4 bases, with 5 bases of the junction left unmatched. Germline CDR1 is MDHEN and CDR2 is SYDVKM. The CDR3 is made up of 14 amino acids. The CDR3 region is CASSFARTGYEQYF. CDR3 coding DNA: TGTGCCAGCAGTTTCGCTCGGACAGGGTACGAGCAGTACTTC.

The rearrangement links TRBV4-2 to TRBJ2-5; 7 nucleotides agree with TRBD2. CDR1 and CDR2 from the germline V gene are LGHNA and YNFKEQ. The CDR3 extends over 17 amino acids. V shed 1 base and J 4 bases; nucleotides not matched to a gene: 12. The CDR3, as DNA: TGTGCCAGCAGCCAAGGGAGGGGCCTAGCGGAGCCAGAGACCCAGTACTTC. Amino acids: CASSQGRGLAEPETQYF.

Concerning this clone: This specimen includes other DNA sequences encoding the same CDR3. The chain has TRBV7-3 and TRBJ1-1; 9 bases map to TRBD1. Germline CDR1 reads SGHTA; CDR2 reads FQGTGA. V was clipped by 3 bases and J by 0 bases; unmatched bases: 2. The CDR3 sequence is 15 residues long. The CDR3 DNA reads TGTGCCAGCAGCTTGGGGACAGGGCTGAACACTGAAGCTTTCTTT. Protein product: CASSLGTGLNTEAFF.

The V gene is TRBV19, the J gene TRBJ1-1, with unresolved D. Per germline, CDR1 LNHDA and CDR2 SQIVND (reference sequence). This CDR3 contains 13 residues. V lost 8 bases and J lost 0, with 10 bases in between. The CDR3 here is CASGVSMNTEAFF. The CDR3 nucleotides read TGTGCCAGTGGCGTCTCAATGAACACTGAAGCTTTCTTT.